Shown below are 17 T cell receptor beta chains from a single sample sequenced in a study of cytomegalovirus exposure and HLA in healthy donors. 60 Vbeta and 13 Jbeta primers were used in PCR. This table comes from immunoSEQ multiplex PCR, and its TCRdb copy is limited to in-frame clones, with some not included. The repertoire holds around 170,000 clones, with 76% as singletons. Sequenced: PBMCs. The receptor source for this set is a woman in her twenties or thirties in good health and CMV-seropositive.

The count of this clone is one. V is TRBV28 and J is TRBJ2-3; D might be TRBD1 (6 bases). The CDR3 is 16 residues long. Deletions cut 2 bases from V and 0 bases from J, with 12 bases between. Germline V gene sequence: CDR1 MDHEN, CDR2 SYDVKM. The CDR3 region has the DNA TGTGCCAGCAGTTTAGCAGGGGTCCTTAGCACAGATACGCAGTATTTT. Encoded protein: CASSLAGVLSTDTQYF.

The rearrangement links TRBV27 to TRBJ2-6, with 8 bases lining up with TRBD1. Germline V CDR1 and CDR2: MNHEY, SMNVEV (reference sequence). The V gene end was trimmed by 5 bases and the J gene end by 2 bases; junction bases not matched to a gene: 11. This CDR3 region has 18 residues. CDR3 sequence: CASSLTQLQGAGANVLTF. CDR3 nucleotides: TGTGCCAGCAGTCTGACCCAACTACAGGGGGCTGGGGCCAACGTCCTGACTTTC.

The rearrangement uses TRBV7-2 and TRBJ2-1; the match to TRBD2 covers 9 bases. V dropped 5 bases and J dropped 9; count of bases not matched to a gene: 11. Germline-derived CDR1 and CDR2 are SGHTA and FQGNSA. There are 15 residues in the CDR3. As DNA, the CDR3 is TGTGCCAGCAGCCCCTGGGGATTAGCGGGGGTTGAGCAGTTCTTC. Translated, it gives CASSPWGLAGVEQFF.

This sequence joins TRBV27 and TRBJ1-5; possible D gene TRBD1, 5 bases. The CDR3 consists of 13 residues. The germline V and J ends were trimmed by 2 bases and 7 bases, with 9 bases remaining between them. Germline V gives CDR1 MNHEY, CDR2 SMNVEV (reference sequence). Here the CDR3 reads CASSLGQGQPQHF. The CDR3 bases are TGTGCCAGCAGTTTAGGGCAGGGACAGCCCCAGCATTTT.

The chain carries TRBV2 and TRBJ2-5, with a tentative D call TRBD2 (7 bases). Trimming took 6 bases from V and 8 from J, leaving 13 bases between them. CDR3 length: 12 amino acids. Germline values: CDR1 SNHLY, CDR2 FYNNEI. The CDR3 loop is CASRGGGITQYF. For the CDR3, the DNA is TGTGCCAGCAGAGGGGGAGGGATTACCCAGTACTTC.

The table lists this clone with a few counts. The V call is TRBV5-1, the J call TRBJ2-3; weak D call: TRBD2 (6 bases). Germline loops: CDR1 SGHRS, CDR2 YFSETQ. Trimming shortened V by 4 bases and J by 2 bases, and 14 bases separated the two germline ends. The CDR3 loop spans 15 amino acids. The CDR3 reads CASSLLGGYTDTQYF. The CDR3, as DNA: TGCGCCAGCAGCCTCCTGGGGGGTTACACAGATACGCAGTATTTT.

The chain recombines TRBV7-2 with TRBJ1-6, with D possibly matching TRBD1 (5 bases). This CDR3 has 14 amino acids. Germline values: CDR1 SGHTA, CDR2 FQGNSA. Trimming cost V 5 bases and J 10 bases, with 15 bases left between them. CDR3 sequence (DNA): TGTGCCAGCAGCCCGAACGGGGGTGGCTCACCCCTCCACTTT. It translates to CASSPNGGGSPLHF.

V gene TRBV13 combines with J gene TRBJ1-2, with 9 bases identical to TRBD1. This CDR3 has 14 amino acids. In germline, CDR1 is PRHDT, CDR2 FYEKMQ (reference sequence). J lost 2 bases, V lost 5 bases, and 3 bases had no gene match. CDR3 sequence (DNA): TGTGCCAGCAGCAGGGACAGGGCAAACTATGGCTACACCTTC. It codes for CASSRDRANYGYTF.

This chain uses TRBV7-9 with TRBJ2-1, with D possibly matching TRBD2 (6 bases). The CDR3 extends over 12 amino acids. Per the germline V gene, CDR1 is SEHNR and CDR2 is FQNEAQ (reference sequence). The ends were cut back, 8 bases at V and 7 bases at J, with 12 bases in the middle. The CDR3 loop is CASGGGSNEQFF. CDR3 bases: TGTGCCAGCGGGGGAGGTAGTAATGAGCAGTTCTTC.

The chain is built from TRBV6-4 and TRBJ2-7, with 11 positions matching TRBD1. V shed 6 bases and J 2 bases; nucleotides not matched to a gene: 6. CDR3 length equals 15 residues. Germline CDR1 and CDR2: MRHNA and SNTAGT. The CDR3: CASSEGTGGPYEQYF. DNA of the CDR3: TGTGCCAGCAGCGAAGGGACAGGGGGACCCTACGAGCAGTACTTC.

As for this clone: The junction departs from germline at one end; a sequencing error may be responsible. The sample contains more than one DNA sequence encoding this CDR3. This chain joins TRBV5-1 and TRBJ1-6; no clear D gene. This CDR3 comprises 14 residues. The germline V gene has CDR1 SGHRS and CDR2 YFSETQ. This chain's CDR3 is CASSLTQENSPLHF. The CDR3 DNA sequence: TGCGCCAGCAGCTTGACGCAGGAAAATTCACCCCTCCACTTC.

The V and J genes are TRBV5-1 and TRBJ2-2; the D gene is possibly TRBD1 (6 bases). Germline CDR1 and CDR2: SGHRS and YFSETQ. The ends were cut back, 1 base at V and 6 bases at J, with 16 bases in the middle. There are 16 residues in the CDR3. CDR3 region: CASSLYWDTGAGELFF. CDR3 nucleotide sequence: TGCGCCAGCAGCTTGTACTGGGACACTGGGGCCGGGGAGCTGTTTTTT. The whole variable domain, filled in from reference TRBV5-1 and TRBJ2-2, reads KAGVTQTPRYLIKTRGQQVTLSCSPISGHRSVSWYQQTPGQGLQFLFEYFSETQRNKGNFPGRFSGRQFSNSRSEMNVSTLELGDSALYLCASSLYWDTGAGELFFGEGSRLTVL.

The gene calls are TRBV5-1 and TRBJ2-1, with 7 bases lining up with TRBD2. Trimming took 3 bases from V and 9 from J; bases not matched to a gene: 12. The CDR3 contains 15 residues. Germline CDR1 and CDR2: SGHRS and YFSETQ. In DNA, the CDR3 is TGCGCCAGCAGCTGGTGGCGGGAGAAAGGCCTTGAGCAGTTCTTC. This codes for CASSWWREKGLEQFF.

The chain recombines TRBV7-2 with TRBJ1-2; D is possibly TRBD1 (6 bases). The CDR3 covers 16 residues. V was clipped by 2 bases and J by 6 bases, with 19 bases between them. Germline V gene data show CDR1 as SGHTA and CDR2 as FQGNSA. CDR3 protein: CASSLTVAGGANGYTF. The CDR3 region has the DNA TGTGCCAGCAGCTTAACTGTAGCGGGGGGCGCTAATGGCTACACCTTC.

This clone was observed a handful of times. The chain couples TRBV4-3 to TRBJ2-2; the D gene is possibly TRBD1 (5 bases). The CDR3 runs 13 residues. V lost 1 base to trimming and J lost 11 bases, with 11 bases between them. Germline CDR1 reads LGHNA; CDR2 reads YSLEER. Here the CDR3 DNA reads TGCGCCAGCAGCCAAGGGGGCGGACGAGAGCTGTTTTTT. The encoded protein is CASSQGGGRELFF.

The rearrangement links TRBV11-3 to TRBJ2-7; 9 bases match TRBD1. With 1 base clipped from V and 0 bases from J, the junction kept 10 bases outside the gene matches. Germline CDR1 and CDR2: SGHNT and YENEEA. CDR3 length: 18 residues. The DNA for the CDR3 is TGTGCCAGCAGCTTAGCTTACCCTGACAGGGGGAGCTCCTACGAGCAGTACTTC. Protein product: CASSLAYPDRGSSYEQYF.

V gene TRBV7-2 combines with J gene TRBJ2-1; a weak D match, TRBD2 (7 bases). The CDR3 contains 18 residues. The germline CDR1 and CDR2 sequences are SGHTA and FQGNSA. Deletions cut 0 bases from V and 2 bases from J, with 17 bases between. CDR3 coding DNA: TGTGCCAGCAGCTTAGCGTTCCGGGGGGCGGGCGCCTACAATGAGCAGTTCTTC. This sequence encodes CASSLAFRGAGAYNEQFF.